This passage covers 10 T cell receptor beta chains from one sample sequenced in a study of CD4 T cells in relation to SARS-CoV-2 and coronaviruses. Before the COVID-19 pandemic, during about 2011-2019, CD4+ T cells were taken from unexposed donors. Libraries were prepared by immunoSEQ multiplex PCR; TCRdb keeps only in-frame clonotypes and omits some of them. The sample yields about 68,000 clones, 80% to 95% seen once. Sequenced material: naive CD4+ T cells from PBMCs. The sample's subset: naive CD4+ T cells isolated by negative enrichment. These TCRs come from a human donor in good health.

This chain connects TRBV7-3 to TRBJ2-3, with 7 bases aligning to TRBD1. The germline gives CDR1 SGHTA, CDR2 FQGTGA. The CDR3 spans 14 residues. V trimming: 5 bases; J trimming: 6 bases; junction bases outside the gene matches: 8. The CDR3 is CASSIRQGYDTQYF. The CDR3 nucleotides are TGTGCCAGCAGCATACGACAGGGTTACGATACGCAGTATTTT. Full variable domain (missing parts from reference TRBV7-3 and TRBJ2-3): GAGVSQTPSNKVTEKGKYVELRCDPISGHTALYWYRQSLGQGPEFLIYFQGTGAADDSGLPNDRFFAVRPEGSVSTLKIQRTERGDSAVYLCASSIRQGYDTQYFGPGTRLTVL.

This chain links TRBV25-1 with TRBJ2-3, with TRBD2 matching 9 bases. Germline V gives CDR1 MGHDK, CDR2 SYGVNS. The junction had 6 bases not matched to a gene; V was cut back by 1 base and J by 1 base. The CDR3 contains 17 residues. The CDR3 sequence is CASSEFPLAGRTDTQYF. DNA for the CDR3: TGTGCCAGCAGTGAATTTCCGCTAGCGGGGCGCACAGATACGCAGTATTTT. Based on the CDR3 plus reference TRBV25-1 and TRBJ2-3, the full variable domain is EADIYQTPRYLVIGTGKKITLECSQTMGHDKMYWYQQDPGMELHLIHYSYGVNSTEKGDLSSESTVSRIRTEHFPLTLESARPSHTSQYLCASSEFPLAGRTDTQYFGPGTRLTVL.

The CDR3 loop is CASSHRDRGPEQYF. In DNA form, the CDR3 reads TGCGCCAGCAGCCACCGGGACAGGGGGCCCGAGCAGTACTTC. V is TRBV4-3 and J is TRBJ2-7; 12 nucleotides align to TRBD1. The germline V gene has CDR1 LGHNA and CDR2 YSLEER. The CDR3 has 14 amino acids. Trimming removed 3 bases from V and 6 bases from J; junction bases left unmatched: 3.

The chain is built from TRBV29-1 and TRBJ1-2, with 7 bases matching TRBD1. V dropped 4 bases and J dropped 2; count of bases not matched to a gene: 10. Germline CDR1 and CDR2: SQVTM and ANQGSEA. The CDR3 extends over 15 amino acids. The CDR3 reads CSVVFRVRGNYGYTF. CDR3 nucleotide sequence: TGCAGCGTTGTATTTCGAGTCAGGGGGAACTATGGCTACACCTTC.

The V gene is TRBV10-3, the J gene TRBJ2-3; D tentatively fits TRBD1 or TRBD2 (7 bases each). V lost 6 bases, J lost 4 bases, and 14 bases lay in between. Germline V gives CDR1 ENHRY, CDR2 SYGVKD. The CDR3 contains 14 residues. As DNA, the CDR3 is TGTGCCATCAGGGGGGACAGCGGGGCAGATACGCAGTATTTT. Amino acid sequence: CAIRGDSGADTQYF.

The chain is built from TRBV4-2 and TRBJ2-5, with 9 nucleotides matching TRBD1. The germline V gene encodes CDR1 LGHNA and CDR2 YNFKEQ. The CDR3 contains 16 residues. The junction had 11 bases not matched to a gene; V was cut back by 2 bases and J by 7 bases. The CDR3 region has the DNA TGTGCCAGCAGCCAACCGGGACAGGGTTGGTCTGGGACCCAGTACTTC. The encoded protein is CASSQPGQGWSGTQYF.

The chain links TRBV9 to TRBJ2-3; D gene uncertain. Germline V gene lookup returns CDR1 SGDLS and CDR2 YYNGEE. V shed 0 bases and J shed 4 bases, with 6 bases lying between them. The CDR3 runs to 13 residues. CDR3 bases: TGTGCCAGCAGCGTAGGCAATTCAGATACGCAGTATTTT. This translates into CASSVGNSDTQYF.

The rearrangement links TRBV2 to TRBJ2-5; D remains unclear. Germline CDR1 SNHLY, CDR2 FYNNEI. Trimming took off 6 bases at V and 2 bases at J, with 13 bases between the two ends. The CDR3 has 14 amino acids. The CDR3 protein is CASRRRLGQETQYF. DNA of the CDR3: TGTGCCAGCAGGCGGCGGCTGGGTCAAGAGACCCAGTACTTC. Using reference TRBV2 and TRBJ2-5 for the parts outside the CDR3, the full variable domain is EPEVTQTPSHQVTQMGQEVILRCVPISNHLYFYWYRQILGQKVEFLVSFYNNEISEKSEIFDDQFSVERPDGSNFTLKIRSTKLEDSAMYFCASRRRLGQETQYFGPGTRLLVL.

The chain uses TRBV7-3 and TRBJ2-5; TRBD1 or TRBD2 may be the D gene (5 bases each). The CDR3 spans 15 residues. CDR1 is SGHTA and CDR2 is FQGTGA in the germline V gene. Trimming cost V 5 bases and J 5 bases, with 18 bases left between them. The CDR3 loop is CASSPRRDVGETQYF. The CDR3 nucleotides read TGTGCCAGCAGCCCCCGTCGGGACGTAGGGGAGACCCAGTACTTC.

The DNA of the CDR3 is TGTGCCAGCAGCTCCGGGACAGGGGAAGGCGAGCAGTACTTC. Its protein product is CASSSGTGEGEQYF. J is TRBJ2-7 and V is TRBV5-4; TRBD1 agrees at 10 bases. V lost 3 bases to trimming and J lost 6 bases; unmatched junction nucleotides: 6. The CDR3 is made up of 14 amino acids. Germline CDR1 SGHNT, CDR2 YYREEE (reference sequence).